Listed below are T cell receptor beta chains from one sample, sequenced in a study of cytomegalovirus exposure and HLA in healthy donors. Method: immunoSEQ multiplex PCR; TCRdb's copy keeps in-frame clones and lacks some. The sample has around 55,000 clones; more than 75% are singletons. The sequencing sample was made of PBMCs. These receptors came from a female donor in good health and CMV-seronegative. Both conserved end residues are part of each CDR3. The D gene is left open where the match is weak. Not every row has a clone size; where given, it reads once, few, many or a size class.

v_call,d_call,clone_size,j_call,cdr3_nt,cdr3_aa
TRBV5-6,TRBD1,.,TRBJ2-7,TGTGCCAGCAGCTCCTTAGGGACAGGGTCCTACGAGCAGTACTTC,CASSSLGTGSYEQYF
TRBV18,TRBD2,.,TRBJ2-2,TGTGCCAGCTCACCCCGGAGACTAGCGGGGAAGCCCGACACCGGGGAGCTGTTTTTT,CASSPRRLAGKPDTGELFF
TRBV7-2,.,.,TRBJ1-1,TGTGCCAGCAGCTTAAAGACGGGGAGTGAAGCTTTCTTT,CASSLKTGSEAFF
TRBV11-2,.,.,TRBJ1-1,TGTGCCAGCAGCTCCCCCGACCATAGGCGGCGACAGTTTGACACTGAAGCTTTCTTT,CASSSPDHRRRQFDTEAFF
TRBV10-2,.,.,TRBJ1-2,TGCGCCAGCAGTGTTCGGGGAAAAGGGTATGGCTACACCTTC,CASSVRGKGYGYTF
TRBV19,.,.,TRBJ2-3,TGTGCCAGTAGCCCCTTCCGGGAGAAAGATACGCAGTATTTT,CASSPFREKDTQYF
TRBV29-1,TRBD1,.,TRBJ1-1,TGCAGCGTTGAAGGGGGACAGGAGAGGTCCACTGAAGCTTTCTTT,CSVEGGQERSTEAFF
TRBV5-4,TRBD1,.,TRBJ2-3,TGTGCCAGCAGTTACTCCGGGACAGGGGAGTATTTT,CASSYSGTGEYF
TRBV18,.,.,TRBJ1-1,TGTGCCAGCTCACCACCGGGACAGAACACTGAAGCTTTCTTT,CASSPPGQNTEAFF
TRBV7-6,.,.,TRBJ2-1,TGTGCCAGCAGCTTAGACTGGGGCCTTTCCTACAATGAGCAGTTCTTC,CASSLDWGLSYNEQFF
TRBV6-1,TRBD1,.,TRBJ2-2,TGTGCCAGCAGTCCCACTACAGGGGAGGGGGAGCTGTTTTTT,CASSPTTGEGELFF
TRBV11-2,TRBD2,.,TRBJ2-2,TGTGCCAGCAGCTTAGCCTTACTAGCGGGGGTTAACACCGGGGAGCTGTTTTTT,CASSLALLAGVNTGELFF
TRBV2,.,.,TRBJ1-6,TGTGCCAGCTACTCGGACAGTAGTAATTCACCCCTCCACTTT,CASYSDSSNSPLHF
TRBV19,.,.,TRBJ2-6,TGTGCCAGTGGGAGTTCAGGGGCTGGGGCCAACGTCCTGACTTTC,CASGSSGAGANVLTF
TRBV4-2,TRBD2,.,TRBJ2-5,TGTGCCAGCAGCCAAGATCCCAGCGGGGGCGCGTGGCAAGAGACCCAGTACTTC,CASSQDPSGGAWQETQYF
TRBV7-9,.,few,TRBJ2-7,TGTGCCAGCAGCTTAACCGGGTCCAAGTACGAGCAGTACTTC,CASSLTGSKYEQYF
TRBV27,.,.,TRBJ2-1,TGTGCCAGCAGTTTAAGTTGGCAGTCCTCCTACAATGAGCAGTTCTTC,CASSLSWQSSYNEQFF
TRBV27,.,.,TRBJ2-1,TGTGCCAGCAGTTTCGGCGGGGAGTCCTACAATGAGCAGTTCTTC,CASSFGGESYNEQFF
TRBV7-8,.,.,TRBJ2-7,TGTGCCAGCAGCTTATTATCTAGCAGGAGCTCCTACGAGCAGTACTTC,CASSLLSSRSSYEQYF
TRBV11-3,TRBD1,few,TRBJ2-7,TGTGCCAGCAGCTCCGGGACAGGGCCCTACGAGCAGTACTTC,CASSSGTGPYEQYF
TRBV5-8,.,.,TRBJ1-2,TGTGCCAGCAGCTTCGGAGCTAGTTATGGCTACACCTTC,CASSFGASYGYTF
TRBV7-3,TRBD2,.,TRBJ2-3,TGTGCCAGCAGCTTATCCCCACTAGCGGGGGTGGATACGCAGTATTTT,CASSLSPLAGVDTQYF
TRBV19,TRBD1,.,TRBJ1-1,TGTGCCAGTAGGGAGAGGGGGCCGGGCACTGAAGCTTTCTTT,CASRERGPGTEAFF
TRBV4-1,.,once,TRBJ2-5,TGCGCCAGCAGCCCGGCGGGTCGGACCTGGGAGACCCAGTACTTC,CASSPAGRTWETQYF
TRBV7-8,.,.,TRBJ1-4,TGTGCCAGCAGCTTAGTCGAAGGGAGGAATGAAAAACTGTTTTTT,CASSLVEGRNEKLFF
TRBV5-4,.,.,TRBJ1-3,TGTGCCAGCAGCTTCGACAGGAGTGGAAACACCATATATTTT,CASSFDRSGNTIYF
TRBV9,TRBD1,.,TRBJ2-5,TGTGCCAGCAGCCCCCAAGGGACAGGGCACGAGACCCAGTACTTC,CASSPQGTGHETQYF
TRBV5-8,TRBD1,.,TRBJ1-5,TGTGCCAGCAGCCCCGGGACAGGGGCTTCTAGCAATCAGCCCCAGCATTTT,CASSPGTGASSNQPQHF
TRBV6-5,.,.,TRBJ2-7,TGTGCCAGCACCAAAACAGGAACCTACGAGCAGTACTTC,CASTKTGTYEQYF
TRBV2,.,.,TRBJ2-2,TGTGCCAGCAGCCTCGACACCGGGGAGCTGTTTTTT,CASSLDTGELFF
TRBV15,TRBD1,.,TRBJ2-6,TGTGCCACCAGCAGGAGACAGGGACGTTCTGGGGCCAACGTCCTGACTTTC,CATSRRQGRSGANVLTF
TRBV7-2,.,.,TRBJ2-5,TGTGCCAGCAGCTCCCAATCCCCTCGGTACCAAGAGACCCAGTACTTC,CASSSQSPRYQETQYF
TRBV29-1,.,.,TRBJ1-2,TGCAGCGTTGAGGAGAACTATGGCTACACCTTC,CSVEENYGYTF
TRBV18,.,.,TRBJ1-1,TGTGCCAGCTCCCCCCGAGGTCAGGGGCTTTGGCCTGAAGCTTTCTTT,CASSPRGQGLWPEAFF
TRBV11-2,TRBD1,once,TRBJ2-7,TGTGCCAGCAGCCCGGGGACAGTACTCTCCTACGAGCAGTACTTC,CASSPGTVLSYEQYF
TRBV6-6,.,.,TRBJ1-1,TGTGCCAGCAGTTACAGCACGAACACTGAAGCTTTCTTT,CASSYSTNTEAFF
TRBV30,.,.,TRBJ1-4,TGTGCCTGGAGTGTACAGATACAAGAAAAACTGTTTTTT,CAWSVQIQEKLFF
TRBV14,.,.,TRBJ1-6,TGTGCCAGCAGCCAAGACCAGGGTTGGTCACCCCTCCACTTT,CASSQDQGWSPLHF
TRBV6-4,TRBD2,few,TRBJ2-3,TGTGCCAGCAGCCCGACTAGCGGGGGGGCAGATACGCAGTATTTT,CASSPTSGGADTQYF
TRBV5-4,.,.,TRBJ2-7,TGTGCCAGCAGCTTGGTTCCGGACAGCCGTTCCTACGAGCAGTACTTC,CASSLVPDSRSYEQYF
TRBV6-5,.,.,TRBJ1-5,TGTGCCAGCAGTCAGGACTTCAATCAGCCCCAGCATTTT,CASSQDFNQPQHF
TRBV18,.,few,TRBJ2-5,TGTGCCAGCTCACCACTTCAGGACAGTAAAGAGACCCAGTACTTC,CASSPLQDSKETQYF
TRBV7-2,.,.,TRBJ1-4,TGTGCCAGCAGCTTAGATCTGGGAGGGCAAAAACTGTTTTTT,CASSLDLGGQKLFF
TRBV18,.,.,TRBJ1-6,TGTGCCAGCTCACCGAGCTCGGGGACTTATAATTCACCCCTCCACTTT,CASSPSSGTYNSPLHF
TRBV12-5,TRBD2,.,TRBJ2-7,TGTGCTAGTGGTTTGGGCCGACTAGCGGGGTATAACGAGCAGTACTTC,CASGLGRLAGYNEQYF
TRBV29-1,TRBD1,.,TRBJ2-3,TGCAGCGTTTCCTCCGGGACAGGGAGGACAGATACGCAGTATTTT,CSVSSGTGRTDTQYF
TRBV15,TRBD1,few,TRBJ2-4,TGTGCCACCAGCAGAGGCAGACAGGGGATAGCCAAAAACATTCAGTACTTC,CATSRGRQGIAKNIQYF
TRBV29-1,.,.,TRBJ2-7,TGCAGCGTTGGCGACCGGGATCCTTACGAGCAGTACTTC,CSVGDRDPYEQYF